This is a list of T cell receptor beta chains from one sample in a study of shared clonotypes between healthy human individuals. TCRdb keeps only in-frame clones here, not all; method: immunoSEQ multiplex PCR. The sample records about 480,000 clones, 60% to 80% being singletons. Sequencing was done on a sample of PBMCs. The source of these receptors is a woman aged 40 to 49 in good health. Some clones in this sample may be carry-over from other donors' samples. Both conserved end residues are part of each CDR3. The D gene is left open where the match is weak. Some rows have no size entry. The others give once, few or many, or a class for an expanded clone.

>TRBV4-1|TRBJ2-3|many|.
TGCGCCAGCAGCCAAGATCTTCAGGCAGGGTATACAGATACGCAGTATTTT
CASSQDLQAGYTDTQYF
>TRBV2|TRBJ2-1|.|.
TGTGCCAGCAGTGAAATGGTGGGGCTGAACTACAATGAGCAGTTCTTC
CASSEMVGLNYNEQFF
>TRBV27|TRBJ1-1|.|.
TGTGCCAGCAGTTCCATCAACGGATTAAACACTGAAGCTTTCTTT
CASSSINGLNTEAFF
>TRBV4-3|TRBJ2-5|.|.
TGCGCCAGCAGCCAAGATGCAGCAGGACGCGAAGAGACCCAGTACTTC
CASSQDAAGREETQYF
>TRBV5-1|TRBJ2-1|.|TRBD2
TGCGCCAGCAGCCGGAGGTCTAGCGGGTCCTACAATGAGCAGTTCTTC
CASSRRSSGSYNEQFF
>TRBV6-1|TRBJ2-7|.|TRBD1
TGTGCCAGCAGAACAGGGGGCGCAGAGGACTACGAGCAGTACTTC
CASRTGGAEDYEQYF
>TRBV11-2|TRBJ2-7|.|TRBD1
TGTGCCAGCAGCCAATCCGGGACAGGGCTGGGAGAGCAGTACTTC
CASSQSGTGLGEQYF
>TRBV28|TRBJ1-6|.|TRBD1
TGTGCCAGCAGTCAGGGGGGGGGTAATTCACCCCTCCACTTT
CASSQGGGNSPLHF
>TRBV4-1|TRBJ2-7|few|.
TGCGCCAGCAGCCAAGATGCGGCAGTCGGAAACCGCGAGCAGTACTTC
CASSQDAAVGNREQYF
>TRBV5-1|TRBJ2-3|.|TRBD1
TGCGCCAGCAGCCCCTCCCCACAGGGGGTGAGCACAGATACGCAGTATTTT
CASSPSPQGVSTDTQYF
>TRBV6-1|TRBJ2-3|many|.
TGTGCCAGCACAGCCCGAACTGACACAGATACGCAGTATTTT
CASTARTDTDTQYF
>TRBV5-1|TRBJ2-3|.|.
TGCGCCAGCAGCATGGGGCGAGGGGTGACAGATACGCAGTATTTT
CASSMGRGVTDTQYF
>TRBV5-1|TRBJ1-2|.|.
TGCGCCAGCAGCCTGGGGACCGCCGCCTATGGCTACACCTTC
CASSLGTAAYGYTF
>TRBV7-3|TRBJ2-1|.|TRBD2
TGTGCCAGCAGCTTAGCGGGAGGGGACAATGAGCAGTTCTTC
CASSLAGGDNEQFF
>TRBV28|TRBJ1-1|.|.
TGTGCCAGCAGTCCAGGAGGGCTACCTGAAGCTTTCTTT
CASSPGGLPEAFF
>TRBV19|TRBJ1-6|.|TRBD1
TGTGCCAGTAGGCCTGGACAGGGTTGGTCACCCCTCCACTTT
CASRPGQGWSPLHF
>TRBV4-1|TRBJ1-1|.|.
TGCGCCAGCATGCAGGGGCGATTAGGCACTGAAGCTTTCTTT
CASMQGRLGTEAFF
>TRBV28|TRBJ2-1|.|.
TGTGCCAGCAGCCAACCACAGGGCTCCCCCCGCAATGAGCAGTTCTTC
CASSQPQGSPRNEQFF
>TRBV9|TRBJ2-3|.|.
TGTGCCAGCAGCGCTGCAGGGCAAACTAGCACAGATACGCAGTATTTT
CASSAAGQTSTDTQYF
>TRBV5-4|TRBJ1-1|.|TRBD1
TGTGCCAGCAGCTTGCAGGGGGGAGGAGGGGCTGAAGCTTTCTTT
CASSLQGGGGAEAFF